Listed below are T cell receptor beta chains from one sample, sequenced in a study of response to subunit inactivated influenza vaccine. Using its own MiXCR run on the RT-PCR reads, TCRdb lists one record per CDR3 protein. The repertoire consists of 600,000 to 850,000 distinct CDR3 sequences, with roughly 15% occurring once and the leading ten covering approximately 7.6%. The specimen was PBMCs from blood, collected approximately 15 days before vaccination. These receptor sequences come from a man aged 45-60 years who received an inactivated influenza vaccine. Each CDR3 is given with its conserved first and last residue. Each record gives: D gene, V gene, J gene, clone size, CDR3 protein, CDR3 DNA. The D gene is left open where the match is weak. Not every row has a clone size; where given, it reads once, few, many or a size class.

.	TRBV20-1	TRBJ1-1	few	CSARPTDRPYGEAFF	TGCAGTGCTAGACCGACAGACAGGCCGTACGGTGAAGCTTTCTTT
.	TRBV7-3	TRBJ2-1	many	CASSLTLGVYNEQFF	TGTGCCAGCAGCTTAACCCTCGGGGTATACAATGAGCAGTTCTTC
TRBD2	TRBV5-1	TRBJ2-3	.	CASSLWREGKDTQYF	TGCGCCAGCAGCTTGTGGCGGGAGGGGAAAGATACGCAGTATTTT
.	TRBV7-8	TRBJ1-4	few	CASSSNGINEKLFF	TGTGCCAGCAGCTCAAACGGGATTAATGAAAAACTGTTTTTT
.	TRBV2	TRBJ2-7	.	CASRWQDPYEQYF	TGTGCCAGCAGGTGGCAGGACCCCTACGAGCAGTACTTC
.	TRBV5-1	TRBJ2-7	.	CASSLASLRSYEQYF	TGCGCCAGCAGCTTGGCCTCTTTACGGAGCTACGAGCAGTACTTC
TRBD1	TRBV18	TRBJ2-7	.	CASSPMDRASAEQYF	TGTGCCAGCTCACCCATGGACAGGGCGAGTGCCGAGCAGTACTTC
TRBD2	TRBV7-2	TRBJ2-7	few	CASSLAPSSGSFYEQYF	TGTGCCAGCAGCTTAGCCCCTAGTAGCGGGAGCTTCTACGAGCAGTACTTC
.	TRBV6-5	TRBJ1-2	.	CASSYSRGRNYGYTF	TGTGCCAGCAGTTACTCGAGGGGCCGAAACTATGGCTACACCTTC
.	TRBV6-2/TRBV6-3	TRBJ2-7	.	CASSYGPTVFYEQYF	TGTGCCAGCAGTTACGGTCCCACAGTGTTCTACGAGCAGTACTTC
.	TRBV7-2	TRBJ2-2	.	CASSLGPLNTGELFF	TGTGCCAGCAGCTTGGGGCCATTGAACACCGGGGAGCTGTTTTTT
TRBD2	TRBV5-1	TRBJ2-3	few	CASSLAELAGAFTDTQYF	TGCGCCAGCAGCTTGGCCGAACTAGCGGGGGCATTCACAGATACGCAGTATTTT
.	TRBV6-5	TRBJ1-1	few	CASSYSYTNTEAFF	TGTGCCAGCAGTTATTCCTACACGAACACTGAAGCTTTCTTT
.	TRBV4-3	TRBJ2-5	.	CASSQDPRGLETQYF	TGCGCCAGCAGCCAAGATCCCCGGGGTTTGGAGACCCAGTACTTC
TRBD2	TRBV10-3	TRBJ2-3	many	CAISGTSEDTQYF	TGTGCCATCAGCGGGACTAGCGAAGATACGCAGTATTTT
.	TRBV4-1	TRBJ2-7	.	CASSQRQKSSYEQYF	TGCGCCAGCAGCCAAAGACAGAAGAGCTCCTACGAGCAGTACTTC
.	TRBV28	TRBJ2-1	.	CASSLRGSPNNEQFF	TGTGCCAGCAGTCTCCGCGGGTCACCCAACAATGAGCAGTTCTTC
.	TRBV20-1	TRBJ2-7	.	CSTGHEQYF	TGCAGCACAGGACACGAGCAGTACTTC
.	TRBV7-9	TRBJ2-7	.	CASCQHRSASGEKYF	TGTGCCAGCTGCCAGCACAGGTCGGCGTCGGGGGAAAAGTACTTC
.	TRBV28	TRBJ1-2	few	CASSFLAAFGYTF	TGTGCCAGCAGTTTTTTGGCGGCGTTTGGCTACACCTTC
TRBD2	TRBV3-1	TRBJ2-7	few	CASSEVAGAQYEQYF	TGTGCCAGCAGCGAAGTAGCGGGAGCTCAGTACGAGCAGTACTTC
.	TRBV5-1	TRBJ2-7	.	CASSPLLGEAYEQYF	TGCGCCAGCAGCCCCTTGTTAGGAGAGGCCTACGAGCAGTACTTC
.	TRBV3-1	TRBJ2-7	few	CASSARTATYEQYF	TGTGCCAGCAGCGCCCGGACTGCCACCTACGAGCAGTACTTC
TRBD1	TRBV5-1	TRBJ2-1	few	CASSSTGVLGDEQFF	TGCGCCAGCAGCTCTACAGGGGTACTAGGAGATGAGCAGTTCTTC
.	TRBV7-9	TRBJ2-7	.	CASSLLSRQGEQYF	TGTGCCAGCAGCTTACTTAGTAGACAAGGCGAGCAGTACTTC
TRBD1	TRBV5-5	TRBJ2-7	.	CASSPGQGDEQYF	TGTGCCAGCAGCCCGGGACAGGGGGACGAGCAGTACTTC
TRBD2	TRBV27	TRBJ2-3	few	CASSPGLAYTDTQYF	TGTGCCAGCAGTCCGGGACTAGCGTACACAGATACGCAGTATTTT
.	TRBV20-1	TRBJ1-2	.	CSASKVKNYGYTF	TGCAGTGCTTCTAAGGTGAAGAACTATGGCTACACCTTC
.	TRBV5-1	TRBJ2-1	few	CASSSGQVRVEQFF	TGCGCCAGCAGCTCGGGACAAGTCCGTGTTGAGCAGTTCTTC
TRBD2	TRBV10-3	TRBJ2-7	.	CAISEYYGSSGTRGEQYF	TGTGCCATCAGTGAGTATTATGGTTCTAGCGGGACCAGGGGCGAGCAGTACTTC
TRBD2	TRBV29-1	TRBJ2-2	few	CSVDLAGGGTGELFF	TGCAGCGTTGATTTGGCGGGGGGGGGCACCGGGGAGCTGTTTTTT
TRBD2	TRBV20-1	TRBJ2-7	.	CSARRREGFPYEQYF	TGCAGTGCTAGAAGGCGGGAGGGATTTCCCTACGAGCAGTACTTC
.	TRBV5-1	TRBJ1-6	.	CASSPGRPSEPLHF	TGCGCCAGCAGCCCAGGGCGTCCATCGGAACCCCTCCACTTT
TRBD2	TRBV11-2	TRBJ2-5	.	CASSHSGGGQETQYF	TGTGCCAGCAGCCACAGCGGGGGGGGTCAAGAGACCCAGTACTTC
.	TRBV9	TRBJ1-1	few	CASSPPTGEGTEAFF	TGTGCCAGCAGCCCACCGACGGGTGAAGGGACTGAAGCTTTCTTT
.	TRBV7-2	TRBJ2-7	many	CASSSQGDEQYF	TGTGCCAGCAGCTCACAGGGTGACGAGCAGTACTTC
TRBD1	TRBV27	TRBJ1-5	.	CASSPYGQGRQPQHF	TGTGCCAGCAGTCCCTACGGACAGGGTAGGCAGCCCCAGCATTTT
TRBD1	TRBV20-1	TRBJ2-7	few	CSARDPGQGHFLDEQYF	TGCAGTGCTAGAGATCCTGGACAGGGACACTTTTTGGACGAGCAGTACTTC
TRBD1	TRBV6-1	TRBJ1-3	few	CASRETGGSGNTIYF	TGTGCCAGCAGGGAAACAGGGGGTTCTGGAAACACCATATATTTT
TRBD2	TRBV12-3/TRBV12-4	TRBJ2-3	few	CASSFRGGPARGDTQYF	TGTGCCAGCAGTTTCCGGGGGGGGCCGGCACGGGGAGATACGCAGTATTTT
.	TRBV5-6	TRBJ2-5	few	CASSPESQETQYF	TGTGCCAGCAGCCCCGAAAGTCAAGAGACCCAGTACTTC
.	TRBV3-1	TRBJ1-1	.	CASSQLSGVEAFF	TGTGCCAGCAGCCAACTTTCCGGAGTTGAAGCTTTCTTT
.	TRBV3-1	TRBJ1-6	.	CASSPTETYNSPLHF	TGTGCCAGCAGCCCTACGGAGACCTATAATTCACCCCTCCACTTT